These 10 T cell receptor beta chains were sequenced from one sample in a study of blood T cells in healthy people across ages. The second PCR ran about 7 to 12 cycles with a sample-barcoded 5' primer and J-beta primers. TCRdb re-called the 5' RACE reads with MiXCR, one entry per CDR3 protein. The sample lists 1.5 million to 1.8 million distinct CDR3 sequences; roughly 43% were seen once. Sequenced material: blood. Every receptor here comes from a woman between 18 and 29 years old in good health.

The table lists this clonotype with a few counts. The junction and the germline gene differ at one end; a read error may be behind it. This sequence joins TRBV7-7 and TRBJ2-5, with 12 bases that match TRBD2. Germline CDR1 is SSHAT and CDR2 is FNYEAQ (reference sequence). The CDR3 is 15 residues long. CDR3 sequence reads: CASSPTSGRSETQYF. In nucleotides, the CDR3 is TGTGCTAGCAGCCCAACTAGCGGGAGGTCGGAGACCCAGTACTTC.

This clonotype was picked up a small number of times. The chain uses TRBV6-5 and TRBJ2-1; the match to TRBD2 covers 9 bases. Unmatched junction bases numbered 7, after V lost 4 bases and J lost 6 bases. CDR3 length: 15 amino acids. Germline CDR1 reads MNHEY; CDR2 reads SVGAGI. For the CDR3, the DNA is TGTGCCAGCAGTTCCATAGCGGGAGCCTTCAATGAGCAGTTCTTC. This translates into CASSSIAGAFNEQFF.

The rearrangement uses TRBV29-1 and TRBJ2-7; tentatively, D is TRBD2 (5 bases). The CDR3 length is 13 residues. Germline CDR1 SQVTM, CDR2 ANQGSEA. Trimming took 4 bases from V and 5 from J, leaving 15 bases between them. The CDR3 is CSVGDHTSHEQYF. The CDR3 DNA reads TGCAGCGTTGGAGATCATACTAGTCACGAGCAGTACTTC.

This clonotype was seen a handful of times. The rearrangement links TRBV6-2 or TRBV6-3 to TRBJ2-5; D unresolved. Trimming cost V 7 bases and J 2 bases, with 14 bases left between them. Germline V gene data show CDR1 as MNHEY and CDR2 as SVGEGT. The CDR3 consists of 14 residues. The CDR3 nucleotides are TGTGCCAGCACCGCGGATATTAATCAAGAGACCCAGTACTTC. This gives the protein CASTADINQETQYF.

Points on this clonotype: One end of the junction varies from germline; a read error may be responsible. V gene TRBV6-5 combines with J gene TRBJ2-3; TRBD1 agrees at 11 bases. This CDR3 has 17 amino acids. Germline V CDR1 and CDR2: MNHEY, SVGAGI. DNA for the CDR3: TGTGCCAGCAGTTCAGTCCCGGGACAGGGGGTACCAGATGCGCAGTATTTT. Translated: CASSSVPGQGVPDAQYF.

As for this clonotype: At one end the junction does not follow the germline gene, possibly because of a read error. V is TRBV11-1 and J is TRBJ2-1; a weak D match, TRBD2 (5 bases). Germline V gene lookup returns CDR1 SGHAT and CDR2 FQDESV (reference sequence). The CDR3 sequence is 14 residues long. CDR3: CANSLAGLANEQFF. CDR3 bases: TGTGCCAACAGCTTAGCAGGTCTAGCTAATGAGCAGTTCTTC.

Remarks on this clonotype: Since a much larger clone is just one base distant, this may be a read error. The rearrangement links TRBV27 to TRBJ1-2; the D is unclear. CDR3 length equals 11 residues. Germline-derived CDR1 and CDR2 are MNHEY and SMNVEV (reference sequence). V gave up 3 bases and J gave up 7 bases, with 6 bases separating them. This CDR3 is CASSFYCGYTF. The CDR3 nucleotides are TGTGCCAGCAGTTTTTACTGTGGCTACACCTTC.

This clonotype came up a few times. This chain connects TRBV3-1 to TRBJ1-5, with D hard to call. The V gene's germline CDR1 is LGHDT and CDR2 YNNKEL (reference sequence). V shed 0 bases and J shed 4 bases, with 10 bases lying between them. The CDR3 has 15 amino acids. The CDR3 nucleotides read TGTGCCAGCAGCCAAGATCTTTCCAGGAATCAGCCCCAGCATTTT. It codes for CASSQDLSRNQPQHF.

The gene calls are TRBV12-3 or TRBV12-4 and TRBJ2-7; possible D gene TRBD1, 6 bases. With 6 bases removed from V and 6 bases from J, the gap between germline ends came to 21 bases. This CDR3 spans 15 amino acids. CDR3: CASRLSGHYPTEQYF. The CDR3 DNA follows: TGTGCCAGCAGGCTGTCGGGACACTACCCTACCGAGCAGTACTTC.

The V call is TRBV4-3, the J call TRBJ2-1; 7 bases line up with TRBD2. J lost 6 bases, V lost 1 base, and 12 bases had no gene match. Per germline, CDR1 LGHNA and CDR2 YSLEER. CDR3 length: 17 amino acids. The CDR3 loop is CASSQGTPRSSGNEQFF. CDR3 DNA sequence: TGCGCCAGCAGCCAAGGAACACCACGGTCTAGCGGCAATGAGCAGTTCTTC.